The clone carrying this T cell receptor beta chain showed up just once. The antigen remains unidentified. The data stem from a study of post-analysis software for immune sequencing data. Study results and limitations: Normalized Chao1 diversity in multiple sclerosis patients fell significantly below that of controls. Controls had lower frequencies than patients of roughly five TRBV segments, which included TRBV5-6, TRBV5-1 and TRBV20-1.

Carried by the TCR beta cDNA libraries were unique molecular identifiers. Via MiXCR, TCRdb re-called the PCR reads, giving one row per CDR3 protein. The profile shows roughly 800,000 distinct CDR3 sequences, roughly 58% of them singletons. Germline CDR1 is SGHRS and CDR2 is YFSETQ. This CDR3 comprises 15 residues. The clonotype comes from a girl under 18 with multiple sclerosis. The source material was blood. This chain connects TRBV5-1 to TRBJ2-1, with TRBD1 identical over 9 bases. The J call is doubtful: the DNA matches TRBJ2-7 better. The CDR3 region is CASSLVGRTGAKQYF. The CDR3 coding sequence is TGCGCCAGCAGCTTGGTGGGACGGACAGGGGCTAAGCAGTACTTC.